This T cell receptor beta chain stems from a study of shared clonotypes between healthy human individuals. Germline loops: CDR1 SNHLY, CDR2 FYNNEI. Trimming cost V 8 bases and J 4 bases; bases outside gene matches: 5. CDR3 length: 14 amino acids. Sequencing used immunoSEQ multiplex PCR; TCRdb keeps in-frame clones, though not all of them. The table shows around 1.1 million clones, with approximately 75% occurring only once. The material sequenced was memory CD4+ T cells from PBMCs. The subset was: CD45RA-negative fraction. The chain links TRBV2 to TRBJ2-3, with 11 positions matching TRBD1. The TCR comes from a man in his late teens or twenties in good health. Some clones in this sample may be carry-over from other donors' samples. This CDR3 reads CASAGTGGADTQYF. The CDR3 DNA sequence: TGTGCCAGCGCCGGGACAGGGGGGGCAGATACGCAGTATTTT.